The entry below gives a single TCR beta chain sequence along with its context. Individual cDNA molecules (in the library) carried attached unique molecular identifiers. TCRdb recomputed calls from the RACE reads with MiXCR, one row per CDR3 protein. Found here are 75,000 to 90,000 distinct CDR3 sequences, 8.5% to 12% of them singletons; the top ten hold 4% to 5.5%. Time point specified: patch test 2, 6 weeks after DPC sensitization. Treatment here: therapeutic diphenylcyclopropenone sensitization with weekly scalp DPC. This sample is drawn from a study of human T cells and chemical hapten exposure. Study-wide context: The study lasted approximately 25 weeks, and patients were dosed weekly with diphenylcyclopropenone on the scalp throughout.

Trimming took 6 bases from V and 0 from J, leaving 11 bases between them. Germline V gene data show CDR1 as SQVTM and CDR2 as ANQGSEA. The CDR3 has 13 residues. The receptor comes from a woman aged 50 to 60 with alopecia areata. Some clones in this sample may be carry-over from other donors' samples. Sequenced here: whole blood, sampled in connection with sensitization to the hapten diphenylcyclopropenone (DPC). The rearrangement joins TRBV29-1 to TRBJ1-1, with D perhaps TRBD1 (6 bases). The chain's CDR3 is CSVGHPLNTEAFF. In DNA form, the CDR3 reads TGCAGCGTGGGACATCCACTGAACACTGAAGCTTTCTTT.